The 15 T cell receptor beta chains in this list originate from one sample, sequenced in a study of T cells in Graves' hyperthyroidism and ophthalmopathy. The TCR beta CDR3 regions underwent amplification using RNA transcripts as the source. When the TCR CDR3 underwent first-round RT-PCR, the HTBI primer set was used. TCRdb reanalysed the multiplex PCR reads using MiXCR and keeps one entry per CDR3 protein. This sample has around 520,000 distinct CDR3 sequences; approximately 15% occur once, and the top ten carry under 20%. Sequencing used blood. Receptor source: a young woman with Graves' hyperthyroidism.

This clonotype was seen at least ten times. V usage is TRBV27 and J usage is TRBJ1-2; D may be TRBD1 (5 bases). The germline CDR1 and CDR2 sequences are MNHEY and SMNVEV (reference sequence). Trimming shortened V by 3 bases and J by 2 bases, and 10 bases separated the two germline ends. The CDR3 totals 14 residues. The CDR3: CASSFTDTNYGYTF. The CDR3 DNA is TGTGCCAGCAGTTTTACGGACACCAACTATGGCTACACCTTC.

V is TRBV5-1 and J is TRBJ2-5; TRBD2 matches 15 bases. This CDR3 is built from 17 residues. Germline trimming cut 3 bases from V and 4 bases from J; bases unmatched to any gene: 7. From germline, CDR1 is SGHRS and CDR2 YFSETQ. DNA of the CDR3: TGCGCCAGCAGCTCTGGGACTAGCGGGAGGAAAGGAGAGACCCAGTACTTC. Translation gives CASSSGTSGRKGETQYF.

This chain joins TRBV3-1 and TRBJ2-1; 8 nucleotides align to TRBD2. The CDR3 spans 17 residues. Germline V gives CDR1 LGHDT, CDR2 YNNKEL (reference sequence). Trimming cost V 4 bases and J 7 bases; bases outside gene matches: 15. CDR3 residues: CASSPPPGREGGNEQFF. The DNA of the CDR3 is TGTGCCAGCAGCCCCCCCCCCGGGAGGGAGGGTGGGAATGAGCAGTTCTTC.

The sample holds many counts of this clonotype. The rearrangement uses TRBV9 and TRBJ1-2, with unresolved D. Germline V gene lookup returns CDR1 SGDLS and CDR2 YYNGEE. The V end was cut by 3 bases, the J end by 8 bases, with 17 bases between. The CDR3 loop spans 14 amino acids. The CDR3 here is CASSDPGRKGGYTF. CDR3 sequence (DNA): TGTGCCAGCAGCGACCCGGGCCGTAAAGGGGGCTACACCTTC.

This clonotype came up many times. The chain couples TRBV2 to TRBJ2-3, with D possibly matching TRBD2 (5 bases). Per germline, CDR1 SNHLY and CDR2 FYNNEI. V lost 3 bases and J 2 bases, leaving 18 bases between the germline ends. This CDR3 has 17 residues. For the CDR3, the DNA is TGTGCCAGCAGTGAGCGAGGGCTAGATCCCTACACAGATACGCAGTATTTT. Amino acids: CASSERGLDPYTDTQYF.

CDR3 in amino acids: CASSSYSGTPFLQYV. The CDR3 DNA reads as TGTGCCAGCAGCTCGTATTCCGGGACTCCCTTTCTGCAGTACGTC. V gene TRBV5-6 combines with J gene TRBJ2-7, with D possibly TRBD2 on 6 matching bases. The germline gives CDR1 SGHDT, CDR2 YYEEEE. V was cut by 3 bases and J by 9 bases, with 22 bases left in between. The CDR3 loop spans 15 amino acids.

In this sample, this clonotype turned up many times. The chain employs TRBV12-3 or TRBV12-4 and TRBJ2-1, with D unresolved. This CDR3 spans 16 amino acids. Trimming removed 5 bases at V and 6 bases at J, with 20 bases between. The CDR3 loop reads CASSPLDPGYRNEQFF. CDR3 nucleotides: TGTGCCAGCAGTCCCCTAGACCCCGGTTATCGCAATGAGCAGTTCTTC.

This clonotype was picked up many times. The chain links TRBV29-1 to TRBJ1-3; D remains ambiguous. Germline V gene lookup returns CDR1 SQVTM and CDR2 ANQGSEA. With 4 bases removed from V and 2 bases from J, the gap between germline ends came to 12 bases. The CDR3 extends over 14 amino acids. CDR3 protein: CSVGDQVTGNTIYF. The DNA for the CDR3 is TGCAGCGTTGGTGACCAAGTCACTGGAAACACCATATATTTT.

This clonotype was observed many times. This chain uses TRBV29-1 with TRBJ2-2; TRBD2 agrees at 8 bases. V trimming: 6 bases; J trimming: 7 bases; junction bases outside the gene matches: 13. CDR3 length: 15 amino acids. The V gene's germline CDR1 is SQVTM and CDR2 ANQGSEA. The CDR3 loop is CSVVAGKELIGELFF. The DNA of the CDR3 is TGCAGCGTCGTAGCGGGAAAGGAACTGATCGGGGAGCTGTTTTTT.

A note on this clonotype: A junction boundary mismatches the germline segment, possibly from a read error. The chain joins TRBV29-1 to TRBJ2-1; D perhaps matches TRBD1 (6 bases). This CDR3 has 14 amino acids. Germline CDR1 SQVTM, CDR2 ANQGSEA. The CDR3 is CSLWAGAVNNERFF. The CDR3 nucleotides read TGCAGCCTTTGGGCAGGGGCGGTTAACAATGAGCGGTTCTTC.

This clonotype appeared a few times. The gene calls are TRBV19 and TRBJ2-5, with D possibly matching TRBD2 (7 bases). Germline-derived CDR1 and CDR2 are LNHDA and SQIVND (reference sequence). V was shortened by 6 bases and J by 5 bases, with 16 bases between the two germline ends. There are 14 residues in the CDR3. The CDR3 DNA is TGTGCCAGTAGCGGGGGCGCGGGGGTGGAGACCCAGTACTTC. It encodes CASSGGAGVETQYF.

This clonotype was picked up a small number of times. V and J are TRBV19 and TRBJ2-4; D may be TRBD2 (6 bases). The CDR3 is 15 amino acids. Germline V gives CDR1 LNHDA, CDR2 SQIVND (reference sequence). V was trimmed by 6 bases and J by 0 bases, leaving 12 bases between them. The CDR3 bases are TGTGCCAGTAGGCCCGGGAGCTTAGCCAAAAACATTCAGTACTTC. Amino acids: CASRPGSLAKNIQYF.

This clonotype was seen repeatedly, ten times or more. The J gene is TRBJ2-3, the V gene TRBV12-5; D is undetermined. Germline CDR1 reads LGHNT; CDR2 reads FRNRAP. Trimming stripped 5 bases from V and 2 bases from J, with 5 bases between. CDR3 length equals 12 residues. The CDR3 here is CASGPSTDTQYF. CDR3 DNA: TGTGCTAGTGGTCCTTCCACAGATACGCAGTATTTT.

This clonotype was found a few times. A much bigger clone sits one base away, suggesting this may be a read error. The rearrangement links TRBV11-2 to TRBJ2-1; 9 nucleotides align to TRBD2. The germline V gene encodes CDR1 SGHAT and CDR2 FQNNGV. The CDR3 runs 15 residues. This chain's CDR3 is CASSSLAGFYNEQLF. The DNA of the CDR3 is TGTGCCAGCAGCTCCCTAGCGGGATTTTACAATGAGCAGCTCTTC. The whole variable domain, remainder taken from reference TRBV11-2 and TRBJ2-1, is EAGVAQSPRYKIIEKRQSVAFWCNPISGHATLYWYQQILGQGPKLLIQFQNNGVVDDSQLPKDRFSAERLKGVDSTLKIQPAKLEDSAVYLCASSSLAGFYNEQLFGPGTRLTVL.

This clonotype showed up just once. The V gene is TRBV3-1, the J gene TRBJ2-3; TRBD2 agrees at 12 bases. The V and J ends lost 3 bases and 2 bases, in that order; junction bases with no gene match: 6. The CDR3 sequence is 17 residues long. The V gene's germline CDR1 is LGHDT and CDR2 YNNKEL (reference sequence). The CDR3 DNA reads as TGTGCCAGCAGCCAGGGACTAGCGGGCTCCCCCACAGATACGCAGTATTTT. It codes for CASSQGLAGSPTDTQYF.